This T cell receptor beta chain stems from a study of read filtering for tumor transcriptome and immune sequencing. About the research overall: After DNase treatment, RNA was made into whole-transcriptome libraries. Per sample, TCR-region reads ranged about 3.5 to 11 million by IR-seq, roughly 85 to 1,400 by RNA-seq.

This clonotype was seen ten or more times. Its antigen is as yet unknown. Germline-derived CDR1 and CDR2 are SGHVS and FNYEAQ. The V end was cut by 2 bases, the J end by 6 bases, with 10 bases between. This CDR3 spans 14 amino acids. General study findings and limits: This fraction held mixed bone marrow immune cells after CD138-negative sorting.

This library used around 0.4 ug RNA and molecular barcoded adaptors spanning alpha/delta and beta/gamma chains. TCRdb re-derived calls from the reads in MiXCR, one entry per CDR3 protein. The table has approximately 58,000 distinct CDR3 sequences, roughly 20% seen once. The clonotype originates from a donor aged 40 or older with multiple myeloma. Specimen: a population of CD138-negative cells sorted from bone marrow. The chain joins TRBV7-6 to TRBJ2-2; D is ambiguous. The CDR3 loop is CASSLSARPGELFF. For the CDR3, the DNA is TGTGCCAGCAGCTTATCAGCCAGGCCCGGGGAGCTGTTTTTT.